The 21 T cell receptor beta chains listed next were all sequenced from one sample in a study of shared clonotypes between healthy human individuals. Measured with immunoSEQ multiplex PCR; TCRdb has only the in-frame clones, and not every one. The sample records about 560,000 clones, roughly four fifths being singletons. The sequencing input was PBMCs. The receptors were sampled from a woman in her thirties or forties in good health. Some clones in this sample may be carry-over from other donors' samples.

The chain has TRBV5-8 and TRBJ1-3, with TRBD1 as a possible D gene (5 bases). The length of the CDR3 is 15 residues. Trimming removed 3 bases at V and 0 bases at J, with 10 bases between. Germline CDR1 is SGHTS and CDR2 is YDEGEE. CDR3 sequence: CASSSGGGSGNTIYF. The CDR3 DNA follows: TGTGCCAGCAGCTCCGGGGGGGGCTCTGGAAACACCATATATTTT.

The CDR3 sequence: CASNTRDTYTEAFF. The CDR3 bases are TGTGCCAGTAACACCCGGGACACCTACACTGAAGCTTTCTTT. The V and J genes are TRBV19 and TRBJ1-1; the D gene is possibly TRBD1 (6 bases). The CDR3 runs to 14 residues. Looked up from germline, CDR1 is LNHDA and CDR2 is SQIVND (reference sequence). Between the trimmed V and J ends, which lost 7 bases and 3 bases, there was a span of 15 bases.

This chain uses TRBV6-5 with TRBJ1-6; a weak D match, TRBD1 (6 bases). The V gene's germline CDR1 is MNHEY and CDR2 SVGAGI. Trimming removed 6 bases at V and 4 bases at J, with 10 bases between. The CDR3 contains 14 residues. CDR3 region: CASRDGQYNSPLHF. The CDR3 DNA reads as TGTGCCAGCAGAGACGGACAGTATAATTCACCCCTCCACTTT.

V is TRBV19 and J is TRBJ2-7; TRBD1 aligns across 8 bases. V shed 4 bases, J shed 4 bases, and the junction held 9 bases outside the gene matches. The CDR3 spans 15 residues. The germline V gene encodes CDR1 LNHDA and CDR2 SQIVND (reference sequence). The DNA of the CDR3 is TGTGCCAGTAGTACCAAAGGACAGGGCCGATACGAGCAGTACTTC. Translated, it gives CASSTKGQGRYEQYF.

CDR3 sequence: CASSPGGPEKLFF. The DNA of the CDR3 is TGTGCCAGCAGCCCCGGCGGCCCTGAAAAACTGTTTTTT. The chain is built from TRBV28 and TRBJ1-4, with D unresolved. The germline V and J ends were trimmed by 6 bases and 7 bases, with 12 bases remaining between them. The V gene's germline CDR1 is MDHEN and CDR2 SYDVKM. The CDR3 has 13 amino acids.

The chain carries TRBV5-1 and TRBJ2-5; D is unresolved. Germline V lookup: CDR1 SGHRS, CDR2 YFSETQ. The CDR3 consists of 13 residues. With 1 base removed from V and 1 base from J, the gap between germline ends came to 5 bases. In DNA, the CDR3 is TGCGCCAGCAGCTTGTCGGGCCAAGAGACCCAGTACTTC. It codes for CASSLSGQETQYF. The full variable domain, completed using reference TRBV5-1 and TRBJ2-5, is KAGVTQTPRYLIKTRGQQVTLSCSPISGHRSVSWYQQTPGQGLQFLFEYFSETQRNKGNFPGRFSGRQFSNSRSEMNVSTLELGDSALYLCASSLSGQETQYFGPGTRLLVL.

CDR3 in DNA: TGTGCCAGCAGCTTCAATGCGGGAAGTAATGGCTACACCTTC. Its translation is CASSFNAGSNGYTF. The V gene is TRBV5-8, the J gene TRBJ1-2, with D unresolved. Germline CDR1 SGHTS, CDR2 YDEGEE. The CDR3 has 14 residues. The ends were cut back, 2 bases at V and 6 bases at J, with 14 bases in the middle. Using reference TRBV5-8 and TRBJ1-2 for the parts outside the CDR3, the full variable domain is EAGVTQSPTHLIKTRGQQATLRCSPISGHTSVYWYQQALGLGLQFLLWYDEGEERNRGNFPPRFSGRQFPNYSSELNVNALELEDSALYLCASSFNAGSNGYTFGSGTRLTVV.

This clone was recorded once. This chain uses TRBV14 with TRBJ1-2, with TRBD1 as a possible D gene (6 bases). The CDR3 has 13 residues. CDR1 is SGHDN and CDR2 is FVKESK in the germline V gene. The V end lost 1 base, the J end lost 8 bases, and 11 bases lay between the germline ends. The CDR3 sequence is CASSQVSQGGYTF. The CDR3 DNA reads as TGTGCCAGCAGCCAAGTCAGCCAGGGGGGCTACACCTTC.

The rearrangement joins TRBV9 to TRBJ1-2; 12 positions match TRBD1. After removal of 3 bases from V and 8 bases from J, the junction contained 8 bases not matched to a gene. Germline values: CDR1 SGDLS, CDR2 YYNGEE. CDR3 size: 15 residues. In nucleotides, the CDR3 is TGTGCCAGCAGCGGACCGGGACAGGGGGCGAAGGGCTACACCTTC. This sequence encodes CASSGPGQGAKGYTF.

The J gene is TRBJ2-1, the V gene TRBV7-9, with 11 bases lining up with TRBD2. Per the germline V gene, CDR1 is SEHNR and CDR2 is FQNEAQ (reference sequence). The CDR3 sequence is 16 residues long. The V gene end was trimmed by 0 bases and the J gene end by 7 bases; junction bases not matched to a gene: 5. The CDR3 loop reads CASSLARSSGRNEQFF. In nucleotides, the CDR3 is TGTGCCAGCAGCTTAGCGCGCTCTAGCGGGAGGAATGAGCAGTTCTTC. Supplemented by reference TRBV7-9 and TRBJ2-1, the full variable domain reads DTGVSQNPRHKITKRGQNVTFRCDPISEHNRLYWYRQTLGQGPEFLTYFQNEAQLEKSRLLSDRFSAERPKGSFSTLEIQRTEQGDSAMYLCASSLARSSGRNEQFFGPGTRLTVL.

This clone was seen ten or more times. Its ends do not fully match the called genes, so a read error is possible. The chain combines TRBV15 with TRBJ2-3; D not certain. The V gene's germline CDR1 is LNHNV and CDR2 YYDKDF (reference sequence). CDR3 length: 13 residues. CDR3 amino acids: CATRSMDTDTQYF. For the CDR3, the DNA is TGTGCCACCCGCAGTATGGACACAGATACGCAGTATTTT. The variable domain in full, completed from reference TRBV15 and TRBJ2-3, reads DAMVIQNPRYQVTQFGKPVTLSCSQTLNHNVMYWYQQKSSQAPKLLFHYYDKDFNNEADTPDNFQSRRPNTSFCFLDIRSPGLGDTAMYLCATRSMDTDTQYFGPGTRLTVL.

The rearrangement uses TRBV6-1 and TRBJ2-3; D uncertain. Between the trimmed V and J ends, which lost 2 bases and 1 base, there was a span of 10 bases. The CDR3 extends over 15 amino acids. Germline loops: CDR1 MNHNS, CDR2 SASEGT. CDR3 nucleotide sequence: TGTGCCAGCAGTGAACAAGCCATGGGCACAGATACGCAGTATTTT. This gives the protein CASSEQAMGTDTQYF.

About this clone itself: A far larger clone differs by one base, so this is likely a read error. The identical CDR3 is also encoded by other nucleotide sequences in the sample. The chain links TRBV30 to TRBJ2-7; D is uncertain. Looked up from germline, CDR1 is GTSNPN and CDR2 is SVGIG (reference sequence). CDR3 length: 12 residues. V shed 5 bases and J shed 3 bases, with 11 bases lying between them. CDR3 bases: TGTGCCTGGGGCCGACACCTCTACGAGCAGTACTTC. It translates to CAWGRHLYEQYF. The full variable domain, its missing parts supplied by reference TRBV30 and TRBJ2-7, is SQTIHQWPATLVQPVGSPLSLECTVEGTSNPNLYWYRQAAGRGLQLLFYSVGIGQISSEVPQNLSASRPQDRQFILSSKKLLLSDSGFYLCAWGRHLYEQYFGPGTRLTVT.

Worth noting for this clone: A much larger clone lies a single base off, so this may be a read error. V gene TRBV10-3 combines with J gene TRBJ1-2; D is unclear. The CDR3 runs 11 residues. Germline assignment: CDR1 ENHRY and CDR2 SYGVKD. Trimming pared 11 bases from V and 8 bases from J, leaving 15 bases between. The CDR3 reads CAAQAEGGYTF. CDR3 DNA: TGTGCCGCCCAAGCAGAAGGCGGCTACACCTTC.

The rearrangement links TRBV19 to TRBJ2-1, with a possible D match to TRBD2 (7 bases). The CDR3 totals 10 residues. V was trimmed by 8 bases and J by 10 bases, leaving 9 bases between them. Germline V gives CDR1 LNHDA, CDR2 SQIVND (reference sequence). The CDR3 DNA follows: TGTGCCAGTGGCGGGGGCGAGCAGTTCTTC. Encoded protein: CASGGGEQFF. The variable domain in full, completed from reference TRBV19 and TRBJ2-1, reads DGGITQSPKYLFRKEGQNVTLSCEQNLNHDAMYWYRQDPGQGLRLIYYSQIVNDFQKGDIAEGYSVSREKKESFPLTVTSAQKNPTAFYLCASGGGEQFFGPGTRLTVL.

This clone is a singleton in its sample. The rearrangement joins TRBV28 to TRBJ1-6; weak D call: TRBD1 (5 bases). This CDR3 comprises 15 residues. CDR1 is MDHEN and CDR2 is SYDVKM in the germline V gene. V lost 2 bases, J lost 9 bases, and 14 bases lay in between. The CDR3, as DNA: TGTGCCAGCAGTTTACTTGCAGGGCTGGGTTCACCCCTCCACTTT. Protein sequence: CASSLLAGLGSPLHF.

This chain uses TRBV7-8 with TRBJ1-5; 7 bases are shared with TRBD1. This CDR3 comprises 15 residues. Losses at the gene ends were 6 bases for V and 7 bases for J; bases not matched to a gene: 12. From germline, CDR1 is SGHVS and CDR2 FQNEAQ. The CDR3 nucleotides are TGTGCCAGCAGTCAGGGGGGGGTCCCACCCCAGCCCCAGCATTTT. It translates to CASSQGGVPPQPQHF.

The rearrangement joins TRBV2 to TRBJ1-2; a weak D match, TRBD1 (5 bases). V lost 4 bases and J 0 bases, leaving 9 bases between the germline ends. Germline CDR1 SNHLY, CDR2 FYNNEI. CDR3 length: 14 residues. CDR3 loop: CASSGQTTNYGYTF. The CDR3 DNA follows: TGTGCCAGCAGTGGACAGACTACTAACTATGGCTACACCTTC.

The rearrangement joins TRBV7-9 to TRBJ1-2; D is unclear. Germline assignment: CDR1 SEHNR and CDR2 FQNEAQ (reference sequence). The CDR3 covers 12 residues. Between the trimmed V and J ends, which lost 4 bases and 4 bases, there was a span of 7 bases. CDR3 in DNA: TGTGCCAGCAGCTCGGTTGGCTATGGCTACACCTTC. It specifies CASSSVGYGYTF.

The V call is TRBV7-2, the J call TRBJ2-7; 10 bases align to TRBD1. The CDR3 is 14 amino acids. Germline values: CDR1 SGHTA, CDR2 FQGNSA. After removal of 3 bases from V and 5 bases from J, the junction contained 4 bases not matched to a gene. The CDR3 reads CASSFGTGVHEQYF. CDR3 DNA: TGTGCCAGCAGCTTTGGGACAGGGGTTCACGAGCAGTACTTC.

The rearrangement links TRBV19 to TRBJ2-7; TRBD1 matches at 10 bases. The V and J ends lost 1 base and 4 bases, in that order; junction bases with no gene match: 4. There are 15 residues in the CDR3. Germline assignment: CDR1 LNHDA and CDR2 SQIVND (reference sequence). CDR3: CASSIAGQGGYEQYF. The CDR3 DNA reads as TGTGCCAGTAGTATAGCCGGACAGGGGGGTTACGAGCAGTACTTC.